These 3 T cell receptor beta chains originate from one sample sequenced in a study of OX40 agonist ivuxolimab in advanced cancers. Clones were read by immunoSEQ multiplex PCR, and TCRdb kept only the in-frame ones, dropping some. The table shows approximately 45,000 clones, with approximately 80% occurring only once. This specimen consisted of CD4+ or CD8+ T cells sorted from blood, obtained in a trial of the OX40 agonist ivuxolimab. Receptor source: an adult with an advanced solid tumor such as melanoma, head and neck, liver or kidney cancer.

The chain is built from TRBV27 and TRBJ2-3; D ambiguous. CDR3 length: 14 residues. V lost 0 bases to trimming and J lost 6 bases, with 10 bases between them. The germline V gene has CDR1 MNHEY and CDR2 SMNVEV (reference sequence). CDR3 sequence (DNA): TGTGCCAGCAGTTTATCGTCGGTATCGGATACGCAGTATTTT. It is translated as CASSLSSVSDTQYF.

The rearrangement links TRBV7-8 to TRBJ1-1; D gene ambiguous. Trimming took 2 bases from V and 0 from J, leaving 10 bases between them. This CDR3 contains 15 residues. CDR1 SGHVS and CDR2 FQNEAQ come from the germline V gene. The DNA for the CDR3 is TGTGCCAGCAGCTTACTTAGTAATTTGAACACTGAAGCTTTCTTT. Its translation is CASSLLSNLNTEAFF.

The chain combines TRBV6-1 with TRBJ1-5, with TRBD1 matching over 8 bases. V was clipped by 3 bases and J by 4 bases; unmatched bases: 2. Germline V CDR1 and CDR2: MNHNS, SASEGT. The CDR3 runs to 14 residues. The CDR3 protein is CASSEDRENQPQHF. In nucleotides, the CDR3 is TGTGCCAGCAGTGAGGACAGGGAGAATCAGCCCCAGCATTTT.